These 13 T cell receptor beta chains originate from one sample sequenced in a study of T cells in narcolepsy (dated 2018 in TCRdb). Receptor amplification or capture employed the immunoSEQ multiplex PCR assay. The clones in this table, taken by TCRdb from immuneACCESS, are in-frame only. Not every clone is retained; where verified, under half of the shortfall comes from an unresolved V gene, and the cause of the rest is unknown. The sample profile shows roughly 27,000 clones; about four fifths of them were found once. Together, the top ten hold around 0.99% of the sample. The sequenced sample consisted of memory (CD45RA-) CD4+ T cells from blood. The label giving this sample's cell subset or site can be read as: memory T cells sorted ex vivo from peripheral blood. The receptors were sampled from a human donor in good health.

The CDR3: CASSPSRSGEKLFF. The CDR3, as DNA: TGTGCCAGCTCACCCTCCCGGTCGGGTGAAAAACTGTTTTTT. The genes are TRBV18 and TRBJ1-4; D unclear. The germline V gene encodes CDR1 KGHSH and CDR2 LQKENI. The V and J ends lost 3 bases and 7 bases respectively, with 12 bases between them. This CDR3 has 14 amino acids.

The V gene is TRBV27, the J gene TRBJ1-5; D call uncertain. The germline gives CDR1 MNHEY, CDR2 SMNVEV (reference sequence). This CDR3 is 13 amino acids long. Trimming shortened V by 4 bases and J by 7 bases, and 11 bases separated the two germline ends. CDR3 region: CASSSSARQPQHF. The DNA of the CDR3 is TGTGCCAGCAGTTCATCCGCCCGGCAGCCCCAGCATTTT.

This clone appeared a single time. The CDR3 coding sequence is TGTGCCAGCAGCTTGTCTGGGAGCCACGAGCAGTACTTC. This gives the protein CASSLSGSHEQYF. The chain is built from TRBV5-4 and TRBJ2-7; a possible D gene is TRBD2 (5 bases). This CDR3 contains 13 residues. In germline, CDR1 is SGHNT, CDR2 YYREEE (reference sequence). V lost 1 base, J lost 5 bases, and 10 bases lay in between.

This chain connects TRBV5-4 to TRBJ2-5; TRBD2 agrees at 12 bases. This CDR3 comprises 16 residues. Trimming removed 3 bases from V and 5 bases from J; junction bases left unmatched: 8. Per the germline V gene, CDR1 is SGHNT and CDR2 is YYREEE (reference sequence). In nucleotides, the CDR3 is TGTGCCAGCAGCTCCTCCCGGACTAGCGGGGCGGAGACCCAGTACTTC. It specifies CASSSSRTSGAETQYF.

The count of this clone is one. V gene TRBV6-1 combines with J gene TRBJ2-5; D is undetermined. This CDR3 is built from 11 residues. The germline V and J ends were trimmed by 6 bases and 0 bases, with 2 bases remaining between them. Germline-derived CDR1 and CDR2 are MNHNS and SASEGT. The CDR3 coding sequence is TGTGCCAGCAGGGACCAAGAGACCCAGTACTTC. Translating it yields CASRDQETQYF.

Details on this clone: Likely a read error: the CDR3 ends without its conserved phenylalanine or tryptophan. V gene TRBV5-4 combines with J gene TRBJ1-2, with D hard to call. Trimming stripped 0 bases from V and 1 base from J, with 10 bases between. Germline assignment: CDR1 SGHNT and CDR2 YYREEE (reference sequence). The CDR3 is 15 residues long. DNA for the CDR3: TGTGCCAGCAGCTTGGTTTCCAGGAGTAACTATGGCTACACCCTC. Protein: CASSLVSRSNYGYTL.

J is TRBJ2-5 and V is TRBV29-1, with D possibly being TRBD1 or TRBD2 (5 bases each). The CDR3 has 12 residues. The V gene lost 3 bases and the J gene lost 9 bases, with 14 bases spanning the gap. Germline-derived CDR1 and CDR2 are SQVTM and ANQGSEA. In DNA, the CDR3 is TGCAGCGTTGACGGTCCCCGAGGGGCCCAGTACTTC. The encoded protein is CSVDGPRGAQYF. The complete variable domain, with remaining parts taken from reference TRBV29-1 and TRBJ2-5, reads SAVISQKPSRDICQRGTSLTIQCQVDSQVTMMFWYRQQPGQSLTLIATANQGSEATYESGFVIDKFPISRPNLTFSTLTVSNMSPEDSSIYLCSVDGPRGAQYFGPGTRLLVL.

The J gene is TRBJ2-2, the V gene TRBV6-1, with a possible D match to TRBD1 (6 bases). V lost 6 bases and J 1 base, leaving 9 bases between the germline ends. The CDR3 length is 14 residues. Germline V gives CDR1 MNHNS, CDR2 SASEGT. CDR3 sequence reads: CASRETGNTGELFF. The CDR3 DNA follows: TGTGCCAGCAGGGAGACAGGGAACACCGGGGAGCTGTTTTTT.

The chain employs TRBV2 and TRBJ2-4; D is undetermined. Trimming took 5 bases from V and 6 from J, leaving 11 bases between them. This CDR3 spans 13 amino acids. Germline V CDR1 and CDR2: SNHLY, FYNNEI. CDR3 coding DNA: TGTGCCAGCAGTTACAGCACGGGAAACATTCAGTACTTC. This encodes CASSYSTGNIQYF.

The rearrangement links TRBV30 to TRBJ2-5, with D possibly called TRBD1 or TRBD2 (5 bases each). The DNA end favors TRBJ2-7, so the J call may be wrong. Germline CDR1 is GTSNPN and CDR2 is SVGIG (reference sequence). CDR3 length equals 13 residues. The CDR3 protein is CAWSGTPSGEQYF. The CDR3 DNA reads TGTGCCTGGAGCGGGACCCCGTCGGGCGAGCAGTACTTC.

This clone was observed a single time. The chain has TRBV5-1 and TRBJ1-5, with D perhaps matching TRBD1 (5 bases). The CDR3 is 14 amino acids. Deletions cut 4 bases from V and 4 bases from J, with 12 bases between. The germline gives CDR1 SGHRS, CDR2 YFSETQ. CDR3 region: CASSVGTDNQPQHF. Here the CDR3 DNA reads TGCGCCAGCAGCGTGGGGACGGATAATCAGCCCCAGCATTTT.

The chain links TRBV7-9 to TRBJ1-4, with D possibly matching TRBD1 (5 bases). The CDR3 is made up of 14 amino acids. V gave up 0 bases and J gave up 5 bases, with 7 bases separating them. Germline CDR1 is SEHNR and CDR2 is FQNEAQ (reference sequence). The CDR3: CASSLAGGNEKLFF. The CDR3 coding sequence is TGTGCCAGCAGCTTAGCCGGGGGGAATGAAAAACTGTTTTTT.

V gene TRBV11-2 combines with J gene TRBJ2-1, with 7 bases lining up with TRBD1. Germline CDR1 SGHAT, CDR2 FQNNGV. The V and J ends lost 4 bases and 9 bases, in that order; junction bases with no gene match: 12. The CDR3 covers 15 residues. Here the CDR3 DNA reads TGTGCCAGCAGCTACTCTGCGGACAGGCGGAGTGAGCAGTTCTTC. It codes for CASSYSADRRSEQFF.